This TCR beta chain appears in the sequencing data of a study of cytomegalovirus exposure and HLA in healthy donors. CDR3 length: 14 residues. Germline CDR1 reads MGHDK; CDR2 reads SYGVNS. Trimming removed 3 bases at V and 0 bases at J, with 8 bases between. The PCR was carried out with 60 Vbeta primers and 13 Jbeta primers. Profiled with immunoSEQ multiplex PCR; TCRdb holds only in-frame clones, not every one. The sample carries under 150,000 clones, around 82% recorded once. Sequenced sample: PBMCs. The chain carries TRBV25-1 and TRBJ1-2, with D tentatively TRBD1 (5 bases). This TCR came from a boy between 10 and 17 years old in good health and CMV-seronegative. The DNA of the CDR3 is TGTGCCAGCAGTGACCCGGGGGCTAACTATGGCTACACCTTC. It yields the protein CASSDPGANYGYTF.